This T cell receptor (beta chain) was captured in a study of CD8 T cells in ankylosing spondylitis. Overall study results and limits: Disease-linked clones were reportedly significantly enriched in matched ankylosing spondylitis synovial fluid. Some motif variants had been reported before (in reactive arthritis synovial fluid and blood). A TCR beta motif made of eight highly homologous variants seemed typical of ankylosing spondylitis blood.

Trimming removed 0 bases at V and 6 bases at J, with 5 bases between. The CDR3 sequence is 13 residues long. Germline CDR1 reads LGHNA; CDR2 reads YSLEER. MiXCR was run by TCRdb on the 5' RACE reads, yielding one entry per CDR3 protein. The sample consists of tens of thousands of distinct CDR3 sequences, about 5.7% of them appearing once. This clonotype showed up many times. Its target is not known. Sequencing was done on a sample of blood, either unsorted or a sorted T cell fraction (not recorded which). The receptor's source is a male donor with ankylosing spondylitis or in good health (not recorded which). This rearrangement joins TRBV4-3 to TRBJ2-2; D gene unclear. The CDR3 region is CASSQDGPGELFF. DNA of the CDR3: TGCGCCAGCAGCCAAGACGGGCCCGGGGAGCTGTTTTTT.